This TCR beta chain stems from a study of blood T cell repertoires in COVID-19. Study summary: Acute and convalescent COVID-19 samples came from the United States, Italy and Spain.

In the study's own analysis: Amplification with reference gene primers provided the estimates of nucleated cell counts. The protocol was immunoSEQ multiplex PCR, while the TCRdb copy is restricted to in-frame clones and leaves out a portion. That table furnishes V, J and clone size, whereas the DNA furnished D and trimming. The data show 45,000 to 60,000 clones, approximately 89% seen once. The ends lost 5 bases at V and 1 base at J; junction bases unmatched: 7. The CDR3 loop spans 15 amino acids. Germline V lookup: CDR1 KGHSH, CDR2 LQKENI. The receptor comes from a human donor in a cohort sampled during active COVID-19. The chain recombines TRBV18 with TRBJ1-1; 7 nucleotides agree with TRBD1. Source material: peripheral blood. The CDR3 sequence: CASSLAQGKNTEAFF. As DNA, the CDR3 is TGTGCCAGCTCATTAGCACAGGGGAAGAACACTGAAGCTTTCTTT.